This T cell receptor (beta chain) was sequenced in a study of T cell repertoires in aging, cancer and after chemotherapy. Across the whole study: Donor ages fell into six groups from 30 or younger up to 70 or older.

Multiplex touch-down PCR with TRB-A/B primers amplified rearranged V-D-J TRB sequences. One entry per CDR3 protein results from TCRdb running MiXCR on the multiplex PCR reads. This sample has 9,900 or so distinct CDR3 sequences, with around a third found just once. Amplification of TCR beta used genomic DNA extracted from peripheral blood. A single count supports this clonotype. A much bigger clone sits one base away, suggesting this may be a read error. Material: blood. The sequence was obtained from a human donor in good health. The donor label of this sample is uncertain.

As DNA, the CDR3 is TGTGCCAGCTCACAACCTGACGGTGAAAAACTGTTTTTT. It codes for CASSQPDGEKLFF. The rearrangement links TRBV18 to TRBJ1-4; D remains unclear. This CDR3 comprises 13 residues. The V gene's germline CDR1 is KGHSH and CDR2 LQKENI. Trimming left V 4 bases short and J 7 bases short, with 10 bases between.